Shown below are 23 T cell receptor beta chains from a single sample sequenced in a study of T cells in Graves' hyperthyroidism and ophthalmopathy (dated by TCRdb to between 2018 and 2020). Library creation used multiplex PCR. The sample was run on an Illumina HiSeq 2000. Amplification of TCR beta CDR3 regions was carried out from RNA transcripts. A first-round RT-PCR of the TCR CDR3 used the HTBI primer set with the Qiagen OneStep RT-PCR kit. TCRdb cleaned the public reads at Q25 with fastp, built clones with MiXCR and kept in-frame beta chains. A single entry per CDR3 protein holds the most common genes and DNA from its merged rows. Within this sample are around 110,000 distinct CDR3 sequences, with roughly 15% of them counted one time only. The ten most abundant clones make up less than 50% of the sample. The sequenced sample was blood. The source is a woman aged 45-59 years with Graves' hyperthyroidism.

Ten or more counts support this clonotype. This chain links TRBV3-1 with TRBJ2-7; 12 bases line up with TRBD1. CDR3 length: 15 residues. After removal of 3 bases from V and 7 bases from J, the junction contained 7 bases not matched to a gene. Germline CDR1 reads LGHDT; CDR2 reads YNNKEL (reference sequence). In DNA, the CDR3 is TGTGCCAGCAGCCAGTGGGGACAGGGGGCGCGGGAGCAGTACTTC. As protein: CASSQWGQGAREQYF.

This clonotype showed up many times. The chain recombines TRBV20-1 with TRBJ2-3, with a weak D call TRBD2 (6 bases). The CDR3 extends over 16 amino acids. CDR1 and CDR2 (germline): DFQATT, SNEGSKA (reference sequence). V was pared by 5 bases and J by 2 bases, with 20 bases between. DNA of the CDR3: TGCAGTGCTCCCTCCCGGGACTTCGCCGACACAGATACGCAGTATTTT. It yields the protein CSAPSRDFADTDTQYF.

V and J are TRBV19 and TRBJ2-2, with unresolved D. V was trimmed by 3 bases and J by 3 bases, leaving 8 bases between them. CDR3 length: 14 amino acids. Germline CDR1 LNHDA, CDR2 SQIVND (reference sequence). As DNA, the CDR3 is TGTGCCAGTAGTATGTGGTGGGACACCGGGGAGCTGTTTTTT. The encoded protein is CASSMWWDTGELFF.

Here the CDR3 DNA reads TGTGCCAGCAGCCCGCCGGACAGCTTAGGCACTGAAGCTTTCTTT. Protein product: CASSPPDSLGTEAFF. The chain links TRBV11-2 to TRBJ1-1; D perhaps matches TRBD1 (6 bases). V was pared by 5 bases and J by 4 bases, with 17 bases between. CDR3 size: 15 residues. CDR1 and CDR2 from the germline V gene are SGHAT and FQNNGV.

Ten or more counts support this clonotype. The rearrangement links TRBV24-1 to TRBJ1-1; tentative D call: TRBD1 (6 bases). The ends were cut back, 2 bases at V and 1 base at J, with 10 bases in the middle. CDR1 and CDR2 from the germline V gene are KGHDR and SFDVKD. The CDR3 has 15 amino acids. The CDR3 nucleotides are TGTGCCACCAGTGATTCGACAGGTGAGAACACTGAAGCTTTCTTT. As protein: CATSDSTGENTEAFF.

The table lists this clonotype with many counts. The CDR3 protein is CASTGRAVTGELFF. The CDR3 bases are TGTGCCAGCACAGGGAGGGCCGTCACCGGGGAGCTGTTTTTT. The J gene is TRBJ2-2, the V gene TRBV2, with TRBD2 matching over 7 bases. Trimming cost V 7 bases and J 4 bases; bases outside gene matches: 6. The CDR3 loop spans 14 amino acids. Germline V lookup: CDR1 SNHLY, CDR2 FYNNEI.

V and J are TRBV2 and TRBJ2-1, with 16 nucleotides matching TRBD2. CDR3 length: 18 residues. Germline CDR1 SNHLY, CDR2 FYNNEI. Germline trimming cut 5 bases from V and 4 bases from J; bases unmatched to any gene: 8. The CDR3 reads CASSSGTSGRGLYNEQFF. CDR3 bases: TGTGCCAGCAGTTCCGGGACTAGCGGGAGGGGCCTGTACAATGAGCAGTTCTTC. The full variable domain, in which reference TRBV2 and TRBJ2-1 provide the parts outside the CDR3, is EPEVTQTPSHQVTQMGQEVILRCVPISNHLYFYWYRQILGQKVEFLVSFYNNEISEKSEIFDDQFSVERPDGSNFTLKIRSTKLEDSAMYFCASSSGTSGRGLYNEQFFGPGTRLTVL.

The J gene is TRBJ2-3, the V gene TRBV5-1, with 8 nucleotides matching TRBD1. Germline V gene data show CDR1 as SGHRS and CDR2 as YFSETQ. The CDR3 length is 17 residues. The V and J ends lost 4 bases and 2 bases, in that order; junction bases with no gene match: 12. The CDR3 DNA follows: TGCGCCAGCAGCGTGGCCCAGGGGGCGCATCTCACAGATACGCAGTATTTT. This codes for CASSVAQGAHLTDTQYF. Full variable domain (outside the CDR3, taken from reference TRBV5-1 and TRBJ2-3): KAGVTQTPRYLIKTRGQQVTLSCSPISGHRSVSWYQQTPGQGLQFLFEYFSETQRNKGNFPGRFSGRQFSNSRSEMNVSTLELGDSALYLCASSVAQGAHLTDTQYFGPGTRLTVL.

This clonotype was seen ten or more times. This chain joins TRBV28 and TRBJ1-1; unclear D gene. The ends were cut back, 7 bases at V and 7 bases at J, with 25 bases in the middle. The CDR3 has 16 residues. Germline loops: CDR1 MDHEN, CDR2 SYDVKM. Here the CDR3 DNA reads TGTGCCAGCAATCCGTCGGTCTTTTTAGCAACATTTGAAGCTTTCTTT. Amino acid sequence: CASNPSVFLATFEAFF.

In its sample, this clonotype was seen many times. The rearrangement uses TRBV12-3 or TRBV12-4 and TRBJ2-7; D is unresolved. This CDR3 is 11 amino acids long. Trimming pared 3 bases from V and 9 bases from J, leaving 9 bases between. CDR3 coding DNA: TGTGCCAGCAGTTTGGGGATCGGGCAGTACTTC. This translates into CASSLGIGQYF.

This clonotype appeared once. The J gene is TRBJ2-7, the V gene TRBV6-5; 8 bases line up with TRBD2. The CDR3 length is 14 residues. Germline CDR1 and CDR2: MNHEY and SVGAGI. Trimming at V came to 6 bases and at J to 7 bases, leaving 11 bases not matched to a gene. This CDR3 is CASSYGLAVDEQYF. As DNA, the CDR3 is TGTGCCAGCAGCTACGGACTAGCAGTGGATGAGCAGTACTTC.

In its sample, this clonotype was seen many times. V gene TRBV7-2 combines with J gene TRBJ2-7; 10 bases map to TRBD2. Germline V CDR1 and CDR2: SGHTA, FQGNSA. The CDR3 covers 18 residues. With 2 bases clipped from V and 2 bases from J, the junction kept 12 bases outside the gene matches. The CDR3 sequence is CASSLWGPSSGSPYEQYF. The CDR3 nucleotides are TGTGCCAGCAGCTTATGGGGTCCTTCTAGCGGGAGTCCCTACGAGCAGTACTTC.

The table lists this clonotype with many counts. The rearrangement links TRBV7-3 to TRBJ2-3; the D is unclear. The V end lost 0 bases, the J end lost 5 bases, and 9 bases lay between the germline ends. Germline V gives CDR1 SGHTA, CDR2 FQGTGA. This CDR3 region has 14 residues. The CDR3 DNA follows: TGTGCCAGCAGCTTAACGTCGATAAGAGATACGCAGTATTTT. As protein: CASSLTSIRDTQYF.

This clonotype appeared many times. The V and J genes are TRBV30 and TRBJ2-7; TRBD1 matches at 12 bases. This CDR3 spans 14 amino acids. Looked up from germline, CDR1 is GTSNPN and CDR2 is SVGIG (reference sequence). Trimming at V came to 1 base and at J to 7 bases, leaving 5 bases not matched to a gene. The CDR3 here is CAWSAGQGAAEQYF. In DNA, the CDR3 is TGTGCCTGGAGTGCGGGACAGGGGGCAGCGGAGCAGTACTTC.

This clonotype was counted ten times or more. The rearrangement joins TRBV28 to TRBJ2-5, with D hard to call. V dropped 6 bases and J dropped 4 bases, with 6 bases sitting between them. The CDR3 sequence is 11 residues long. The germline CDR1 and CDR2 sequences are MDHEN and SYDVKM. The CDR3 sequence: CASRGLETQYF. CDR3 coding DNA: TGTGCCAGCAGGGGGTTAGAGACCCAGTACTTC.

This clonotype came up many times. The chain employs TRBV27 and TRBJ1-1; D is perhaps TRBD1 (6 bases). V lost 6 bases and J lost 5, with 10 bases in between. The CDR3 runs to 12 residues. CDR1 and CDR2 (germline): MNHEY, SMNVEV (reference sequence). The CDR3, as DNA: TGTGCCAGCAGAGGGCAGGGGACTGAAGCTTTCTTT. This codes for CASRGQGTEAFF.

This clonotype was counted many times. V is TRBV5-1 and J is TRBJ1-5, with 8 bases identical to TRBD1. CDR1 SGHRS and CDR2 YFSETQ come from the germline V gene. The junction had 2 bases not matched to a gene; V was cut back by 2 bases and J by 7 bases. This CDR3 has 13 residues. The CDR3 loop reads CASSLQGEQPQHF. The CDR3 DNA reads TGCGCCAGCAGCTTACAGGGGGAGCAGCCCCAGCATTTT.

The table lists this clonotype with many counts. V usage is TRBV3-1 and J usage is TRBJ2-1, with 8 bases that match TRBD2. V lost 2 bases to trimming and J lost 3 bases; unmatched junction nucleotides: 12. Germline assignment: CDR1 LGHDT and CDR2 YNNKEL (reference sequence). This CDR3 is built from 18 residues. The CDR3 protein is CASSQLEARLAFYNEQFF. CDR3 DNA sequence: TGTGCCAGCAGCCAACTTGAAGCGAGACTAGCGTTCTACAATGAGCAGTTCTTC.

This clonotype has more than one count but fewer than ten. A much larger clone lies one base from this, so it may be a read error. The gene calls are TRBV5-1 and TRBJ1-1; 10 positions match TRBD1. The CDR3 sequence is 15 residues long. Per germline, CDR1 SGHRS and CDR2 YFSETQ. The CDR3 spells CASSLLTGGDTEALF. The CDR3 region has the DNA TGCGCCAGCAGCTTGTTGACAGGGGGCGATACTGAAGCTCTCTTT. Variable domain in full (rest from reference TRBV5-1 and TRBJ1-1): KAGVTQTPRYLIKTRGQQVTLSCSPISGHRSVSWYQQTPGQGLQFLFEYFSETQRNKGNFPGRFSGRQFSNSRSEMNVSTLELGDSALYLCASSLLTGGDTEALFGQGTRLTVV.

V and J are TRBV7-9 and TRBJ1-1; the match to TRBD1 covers 8 bases. The trim removed 1 base at V and 6 bases at J, leaving 4 bases unmatched. This CDR3 comprises 14 residues. Germline V lookup: CDR1 SEHNR, CDR2 FQNEAQ (reference sequence). The CDR3 reads CASSLDRGSAEAFF. CDR3 bases: TGTGCCAGCAGCTTAGACAGGGGGTCCGCTGAAGCTTTCTTT.

The J gene is TRBJ1-4, the V gene TRBV29-1; D not certain. The CDR3 length is 12 residues. Germline-derived CDR1 and CDR2 are SQVTM and ANQGSEA. Trimming removed 5 bases from V and 0 bases from J, with 4 bases in between. The CDR3 sequence: CSVSATNEKLFF. The CDR3 DNA reads as TGCAGCGTTAGCGCAACTAATGAAAAACTGTTTTTT.

The table lists this clonotype with many counts. The CDR3 nucleotides read TGCAGCGTTGAGTGGGACAGCAGCACAGATACGCAGTATTTT. This translates into CSVEWDSSTDTQYF. The chain uses TRBV29-1 and TRBJ2-3; 7 bases fit TRBD1. This CDR3 region has 14 residues. CDR1 is SQVTM, CDR2 ANQGSEA, per germline. V gave up 3 bases and J gave up 0 bases; unmatched junction bases: 3.

This clonotype was counted at least ten times. The CDR3, as DNA: TGCGCCAGCCGCATCTACTCTGGAAACACCATATATTTT. The encoded protein is CASRIYSGNTIYF. V usage is TRBV5-1 and J usage is TRBJ1-3; the D is unclear. The CDR3 is 13 amino acids. Germline-derived CDR1 and CDR2 are SGHRS and YFSETQ. V lost 7 bases and J 0 bases, leaving 8 bases between the germline ends.